This is a list of T cell receptor beta chains from one sample in a study of shared clonotypes between healthy human individuals. Profiled with immunoSEQ multiplex PCR; TCRdb holds only in-frame clones, not every one. The data show about 2 million clones, about 95% seen once. The source material was naive CD8+ T cells sorted from blood. The receptors come from a man aged 18-30 years in good health. The CDR3 runs from the conserved cysteine through the conserved F or W. Fields, in order: D gene, clone size, J gene, V gene, CDR3 DNA, CDR3 protein. The D gene is left open where the match is weak. For some rows the clone size is stated as once, few or many, or as a class when expanded; others skip it.

TRBD1,-,TRBJ2-7,TRBV29-1,TGCAGCGTCCTGACAGGGGACTCACGCGAGCAGTACTTC,CSVLTGDSREQYF
TRBD2,-,TRBJ2-1,TRBV5-4,TGTGCCAGCAGCCCCGAGACTAGCGGGGGAGCTGAGCAGTTCTTC,CASSPETSGGAEQFF
-,once,TRBJ2-1,TRBV6-5,TGTGCCAGCAGCCTCTGGGGTCCCCCGGATGAGCAGTTCTTC,CASSLWGPPDEQFF
TRBD1,-,TRBJ1-1,TRBV5-4,TGTGCCAGCAGCGACCGGGACAGGGGAGGTACTGAAGCTTTCTTT,CASSDRDRGGTEAFF
-,-,TRBJ1-5,TRBV28,TGTGCCAGCAGTCCTAAGGCAGGGACGAGCAATCAGCCCCAGCATTTT,CASSPKAGTSNQPQHF
-,once,TRBJ1-5,TRBV4-3,TGCGCCAGCAGCCAAGACAGGGACTGTCAGCCCCAGCATTTT,CASSQDRDCQPQHF
-,-,TRBJ1-6,TRBV27,TGTGCCAGCACCTCGACCGGGCCTTCTAATTCACCCCTCCACTTT,CASTSTGPSNSPLHF
-,-,TRBJ1-1,TRBV13,TGTGCCAGCAGCTTTGGGAACACTGAAGCTTTCTTT,CASSFGNTEAFF
-,-,TRBJ2-2,TRBV6-5,TGTGCCAGCAGTTACTCCGCGTCGAACACCGGGGAGCTGTTTTTT,CASSYSASNTGELFF
-,once,TRBJ1-6,TRBV4-3,TGCGCCAGCAGCCCGGACAACTATAATTCACCCCTCCACTTT,CASSPDNYNSPLHF
TRBD1,-,TRBJ2-1,TRBV4-3,TGCGCCAGCAGCCACAGGGGGTCCCATGAGCAGTTCTTC,CASSHRGSHEQFF
-,-,TRBJ2-3,TRBV5-4,TGTGCCAGCAGCTTTTGGCTAGTCAAGGATACGCAGTATTTT,CASSFWLVKDTQYF
-,once,TRBJ2-7,TRBV4-1,TGCGCCAGCAGCCAAGCCGGGACTGACTACGAGCAGTACTTC,CASSQAGTDYEQYF
-,-,TRBJ1-1,TRBV4-3,TGCGCCAGCAGCCAAGATTACTGGGTGAACACTGAAGCTTTCTTT,CASSQDYWVNTEAFF
TRBD1,-,TRBJ2-3,TRBV5-6,TGTGCCAGCAGCTCCCGACAGGGGATTACAGATACGCAGTATTTT,CASSSRQGITDTQYF
-,-,TRBJ1-6,TRBV4-1,TGCGCCAGCAGCCAAGGGGGCGGAGGGAATTCACCCCTCCACTTT,CASSQGGGGNSPLHF
TRBD2,-,TRBJ2-1,TRBV10-3,TGTGCCATCAGTGATCTAGCGGGATCGAGCTCCTACAATGAGCAGTTCTTC,CAISDLAGSSSYNEQFF
-,-,TRBJ1-5,TRBV21-1,TGTGCCAGCACTACTAATCTTCAGCCCCAGCATTTT,CASTTNLQPQHF
-,-,TRBJ2-7,TRBV7-2,TGTGCCAGCAGCTCCACCATCGAGCAGTACTTC,CASSSTIEQYF
-,-,TRBJ2-7,TRBV5-4,TGTGCCAGCAGCCCGGCGGACTCGACCTACGAGCAGTACTTC,CASSPADSTYEQYF
-,-,TRBJ2-5,TRBV7-9,TGTGCCAGTCCCCCTAACGACGTCCAGGAGACCCAGTACTTC,CASPPNDVQETQYF
-,-,TRBJ2-5,TRBV6-5,TGTGCCAGCAGTTATGATAGCACCCTTGGAGGAGACACCCAGTACTTC,CASSYDSTLGGDTQYF
-,-,TRBJ2-7,TRBV29-1,TGCAGCGTTGGACAGCCGGGGGACTACGAGCAGTACTTC,CSVGQPGDYEQYF
-,-,TRBJ2-2,TRBV10-3,TGTGCCATCAGTGAGTCGATGCGTCGCAAGGGCGACCAGAACACCGGGGAGCTGTTTTTT,CAISESMRRKGDQNTGELFF
-,-,TRBJ2-1,TRBV5-1,TGCGCCAGCAGACGCCCCAATTGCGGGCCCGTGACCAATGAGCAGTTCTTC,CASRRPNCGPVTNEQFF
-,few,TRBJ1-5,TRBV4-3,TGCGCCAGCAGCCAAGAGTGGGCTAGCAATCAGCCCCAGCATTTT,CASSQEWASNQPQHF
TRBD2,-,TRBJ2-5,TRBV10-2,TGCGCCAGCAGTTCCGGACTAGCGGGAGGGAAAGAGACCCAGTACTTC,CASSSGLAGGKETQYF
TRBD1,-,TRBJ2-5,TRBV2,TGTGCCAGCAGTGAAGAGGGGACAGGGACCGATTGGGAGACCCAGTACTTC,CASSEEGTGTDWETQYF
-,-,TRBJ2-7,TRBV28,TGTGCCAGCAGTTTATTACAGAACTACGAGCAGTACTTC,CASSLLQNYEQYF
TRBD1,-,TRBJ2-3,TRBV7-9,TGTGCCAGCAGCTTAGCGACAGGGGGCACAGATACGCAGTATTTT,CASSLATGGTDTQYF
TRBD2,-,TRBJ2-7,TRBV4-1,TGCGCCAGCAGCCAAGATGCAGCGGGAGGGAACGAGCAGTACTTC,CASSQDAAGGNEQYF
TRBD1,-,TRBJ1-1,TRBV10-3,TGTGCCATCAGCCAGCTTACTCGGACAGGGGCCTCTGAAGCTTTCTTT,CAISQLTRTGASEAFF
TRBD2,-,TRBJ2-1,TRBV11-2,TGTGCCAGCAGCTTAGGACTAGCGGGAGGGCTCTCCTGGGGTGAGCAGTTCTTC,CASSLGLAGGLSWGEQFF
TRBD1,-,TRBJ1-4,TRBV6-5,TGTGCCAGCAGTACCACAGGGGGAAAACTGTTTTTT,CASSTTGGKLFF
-,few,TRBJ1-2,TRBV9,TGTGCCAGCAGCGTAGGGGCGCGGGGCTATGGCTACACCTTC,CASSVGARGYGYTF
TRBD2,-,TRBJ2-5,TRBV6-1,TGTGCCAGCAGTGACCGACCCGACGGGGGGGACCAGTACTTC,CASSDRPDGGDQYF
-,-,TRBJ2-6,TRBV6-6,TGTGCCAGCAGTTTTTTGGAGGTCTCTGGGGCCAACGTCCTGACTTTC,CASSFLEVSGANVLTF
TRBD2,once,TRBJ2-5,TRBV10-3,TGTGCCATCACCCTACCATGGGGACTAGCCGGATTAGGGACCCAGTACTTC,CAITLPWGLAGLGTQYF
-,few,TRBJ1-1,TRBV5-6,TGTGCCAGCAGCTTGGAGGGGCTTGAAGCTTTCTTT,CASSLEGLEAFF
-,once,TRBJ2-3,TRBV7-9,TGTGCCAGCAGCTTCGAGGGGGGGAGCACAGATACGCAGTATTTT,CASSFEGGSTDTQYF
-,-,TRBJ2-1,TRBV6-5,TGTGCCAGCAGTACTACAGAGTACAATGAGCAGTTCTTC,CASSTTEYNEQFF
-,-,TRBJ2-7,TRBV7-6,TGTGCCAGCAGCCCCGGACCAGGACATCAAGACGAGCAGTACTTC,CASSPGPGHQDEQYF
-,-,TRBJ2-7,TRBV5-1,TGCGCCAGCAGCTTGTCAGGAACCGAGCAGTACTTC,CASSLSGTEQYF
TRBD2,-,TRBJ2-1,TRBV10-1,TGCGCCAGCAGTAGCGGGAGGGGGTACAATGAGCAGTTCTTC,CASSSGRGYNEQFF
TRBD1,-,TRBJ1-2,TRBV4-2,TGTGCCAGCAGCCAAGGGGACAGGGGGCCCCCTCACTATGGCTACACCTTC,CASSQGDRGPPHYGYTF
TRBD2,-,TRBJ2-7,TRBV10-1,TGCGCCAGCAGTGATAAATCTAGCGGTAGCTCCTACGAGCAGTACTTC,CASSDKSSGSSYEQYF
-,-,TRBJ2-5,TRBV10-3,TGTGCCATCAGTGAGTCAGGGGCCCAGTACTTC,CAISESGAQYF
-,-,TRBJ2-7,TRBV12-1,TGTGCCAGCAGCTTTGAGTTACAAAGATCCTACGAGCAGTACTTC,CASSFELQRSYEQYF
-,-,TRBJ2-2,TRBV7-9,TGTGCCAGCAGCCTTAGCGGAACCGGGGAGCTGTTTTTT,CASSLSGTGELFF
-,-,TRBJ1-2,TRBV7-6,TGTGCCAGCAGCTTAGAGCAGGGAACTAACTATGGCTACACCTTC,CASSLEQGTNYGYTF
-,-,TRBJ2-2,TRBV6-9,TGTGCCAGCAGTTATCGGGCCTTTTTTTTTCGGGAGCTGTTTTTT,CASSYRAFFFRELFF